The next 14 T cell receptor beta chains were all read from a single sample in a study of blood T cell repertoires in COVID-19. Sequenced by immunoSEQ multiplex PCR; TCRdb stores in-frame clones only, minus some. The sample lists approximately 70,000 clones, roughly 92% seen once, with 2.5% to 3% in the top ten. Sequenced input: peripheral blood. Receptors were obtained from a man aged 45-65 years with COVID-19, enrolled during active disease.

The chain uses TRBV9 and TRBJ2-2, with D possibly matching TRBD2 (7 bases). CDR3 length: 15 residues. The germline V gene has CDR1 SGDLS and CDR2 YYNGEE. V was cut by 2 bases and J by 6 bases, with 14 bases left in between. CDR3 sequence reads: CASSVSQGRAGELFF. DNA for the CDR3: TGTGCCAGCAGCGTTAGCCAGGGGAGGGCCGGGGAGCTGTTTTTT. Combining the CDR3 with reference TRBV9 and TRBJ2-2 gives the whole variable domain DSGVTQTPKHLITATGQRVTLRCSPRSGDLSVYWYQQSLDQGLQFLIQYYNGEERAKGNILERFSAQQFPDLHSELNLSSLELGDSALYFCASSVSQGRAGELFFGEGSRLTVL.

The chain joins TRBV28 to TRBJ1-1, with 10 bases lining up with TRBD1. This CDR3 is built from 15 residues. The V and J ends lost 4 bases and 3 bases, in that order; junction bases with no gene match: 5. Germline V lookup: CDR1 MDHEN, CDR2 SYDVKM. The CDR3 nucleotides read TGTGCCAGCAGTTCCCCCGGGACAGGGGACACTGAAGCTTTCTTT. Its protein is CASSSPGTGDTEAFF.

The CDR3 is CASSLGGQLYEQYF. In DNA form, the CDR3 reads TGTGCCAGCAGCTTGGGGGGGCAGCTCTACGAGCAGTACTTC. This rearrangement joins TRBV5-4 to TRBJ2-7, with a possible D match to TRBD1 (6 bases). V was clipped by 0 bases and J by 3 bases, with 10 bases between them. This CDR3 has 14 amino acids. Germline V gene data show CDR1 as SGHNT and CDR2 as YYREEE (reference sequence).

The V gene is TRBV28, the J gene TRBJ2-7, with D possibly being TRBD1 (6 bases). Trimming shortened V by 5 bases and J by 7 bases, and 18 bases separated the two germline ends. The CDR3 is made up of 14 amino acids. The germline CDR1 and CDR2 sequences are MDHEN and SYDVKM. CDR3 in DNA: TGTGCCAGCAGTCAGCTCGGGACAACGGGTGAGCAGTACTTC. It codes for CASSQLGTTGEQYF.

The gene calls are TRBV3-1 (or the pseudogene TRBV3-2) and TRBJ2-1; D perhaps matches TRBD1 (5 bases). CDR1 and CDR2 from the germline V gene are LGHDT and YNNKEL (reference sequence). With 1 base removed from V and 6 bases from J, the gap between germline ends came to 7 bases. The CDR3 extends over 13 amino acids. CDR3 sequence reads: CASSQGTFNEQFF. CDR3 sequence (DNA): TGTGCCAGCAGCCAAGGGACATTCAATGAGCAGTTCTTC.

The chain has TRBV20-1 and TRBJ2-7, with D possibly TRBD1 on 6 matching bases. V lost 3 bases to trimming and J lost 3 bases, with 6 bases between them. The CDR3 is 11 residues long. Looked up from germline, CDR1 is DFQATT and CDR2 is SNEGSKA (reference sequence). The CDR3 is CSARTGYEQYV. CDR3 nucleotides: TGCAGTGCTAGGACAGGCTACGAGCAGTACGTC.

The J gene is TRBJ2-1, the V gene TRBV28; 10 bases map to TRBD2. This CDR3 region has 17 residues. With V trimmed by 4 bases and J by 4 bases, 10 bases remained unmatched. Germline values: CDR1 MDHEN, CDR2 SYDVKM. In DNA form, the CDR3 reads TGTGCCAGCAGTTCCTACCGACTAGCGGGCCAATACAATGAGCAGTTCTTC. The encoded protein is CASSSYRLAGQYNEQFF.

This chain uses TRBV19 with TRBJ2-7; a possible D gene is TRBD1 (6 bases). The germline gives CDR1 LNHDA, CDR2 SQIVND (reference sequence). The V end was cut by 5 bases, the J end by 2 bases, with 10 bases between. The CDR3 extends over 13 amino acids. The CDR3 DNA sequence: TGTGCCAGTAGTTCCCAGGGGACCTACGAGCAGTACTTC. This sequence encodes CASSSQGTYEQYF.

CDR3 amino acids: CASSQEKASGRAGTDTQYF. The CDR3 DNA is TGTGCCAGCAGCCAAGAAAAGGCTAGCGGGAGGGCCGGGACAGATACGCAGTATTTT. V usage is TRBV4-2 and J usage is TRBJ2-3; 12 bases are a match to TRBD2. The CDR3 contains 19 residues. CDR1 and CDR2 (germline): LGHNA, YNFKEQ. V lost 0 bases to trimming and J lost 3 bases; unmatched junction nucleotides: 10.

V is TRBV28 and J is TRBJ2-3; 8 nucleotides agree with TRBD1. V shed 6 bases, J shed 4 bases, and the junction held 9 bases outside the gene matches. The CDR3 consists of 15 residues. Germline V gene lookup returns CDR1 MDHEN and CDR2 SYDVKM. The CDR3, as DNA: TGTGCCAGCAGCTTCTTGGACAGGGACGCAGATACGCAGTATTTT. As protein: CASSFLDRDADTQYF.

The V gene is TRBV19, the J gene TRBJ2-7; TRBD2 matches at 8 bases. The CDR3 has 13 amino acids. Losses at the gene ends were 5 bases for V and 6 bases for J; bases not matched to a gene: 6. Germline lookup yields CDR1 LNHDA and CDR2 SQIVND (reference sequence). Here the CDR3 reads CASSLRGGSEQYV. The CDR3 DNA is TGTGCCAGTAGTTTACGCGGGGGGAGCGAGCAGTACGTC.

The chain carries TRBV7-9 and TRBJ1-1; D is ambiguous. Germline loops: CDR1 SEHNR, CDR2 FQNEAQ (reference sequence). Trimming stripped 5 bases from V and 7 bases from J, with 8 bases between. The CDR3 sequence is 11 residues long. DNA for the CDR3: TGTGCCAGCAGCCCACTTATTGAAGCTTTCTTT. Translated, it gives CASSPLIEAFF.

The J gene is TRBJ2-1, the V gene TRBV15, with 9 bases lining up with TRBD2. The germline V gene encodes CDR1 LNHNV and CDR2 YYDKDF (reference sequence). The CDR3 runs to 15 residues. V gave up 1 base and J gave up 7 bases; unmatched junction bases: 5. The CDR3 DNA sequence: TGTGCCACCAGCAGAGGTAGCGGGGGCCGGAATGAGCAGTTCTTC. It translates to CATSRGSGGRNEQFF.

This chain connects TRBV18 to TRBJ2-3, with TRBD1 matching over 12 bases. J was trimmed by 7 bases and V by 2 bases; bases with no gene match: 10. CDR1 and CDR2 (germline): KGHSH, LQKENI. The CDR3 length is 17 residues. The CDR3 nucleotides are TGTGCCAGCTCACCAGGGCTTTGGGACAGGGGGCAGAATACGCAGTATTTT. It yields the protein CASSPGLWDRGQNTQYF. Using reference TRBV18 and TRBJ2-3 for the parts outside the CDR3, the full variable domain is NAGVMQNPRHLVRRRGQEARLRCSPMKGHSHVYWYRQLPEEGLKFMVYLQKENIIDESGMPKERFSAEFPKEGPSILRIQQVVRGDSAAYFCASSPGLWDRGQNTQYFGPGTRLTVL.